The rows below give T cell receptor beta chains drawn from one sample of a study of CD8+ T cells in alopecia areata. Data came from immunoSEQ multiplex PCR; TCRdb stores just in-frame clones and leaves some out. The sample has roughly 130,000 clones; 58% are singletons. The starting material was CD4+ T cells sorted from blood, obtained at week 0. These receptors all come from a human donor with alopecia areata. Each CDR3 is given with its conserved first and last residue. A D gene is named only where the DNA matches it firmly. Size values are once, few and many counts, or a class for expanded clones, and some rows have none.

.,TRBJ1-1,TRBD1,TRBV18,CASSPGQGIRSTEAFF,TGTGCCAGCTCACCCGGACAGGGAATACGGAGCACTGAAGCTTTCTTT
.,TRBJ1-2,.,TRBV4-1,CASSQGSGAQGSYGYTF,TGCGCCAGCAGCCAAGGGTCGGGGGCTCAAGGGTCCTATGGCTACACCTTC
.,TRBJ1-5,.,TRBV2,CASRETSDQPQHF,TGTGCCAGCCGAGAAACAAGTGATCAGCCCCAGCATTTT
.,TRBJ2-7,TRBD1,TRBV5-1,CASSFGSGGTVHYEQYF,TGCGCCAGCAGCTTTGGGTCAGGGGGTACGGTTCACTACGAGCAGTACTTC
.,TRBJ2-2,TRBD2,TRBV29-1,CSVDLAGGANTGELFF,TGCAGCGTTGATTTAGCGGGGGGGGCGAACACCGGGGAGCTGTTTTTT
.,TRBJ1-1,TRBD1,TRBV9,CASSVDRVSTEAFF,TGTGCCAGCAGCGTGGACAGGGTTAGCACTGAAGCTTTCTTT
few,TRBJ1-5,.,TRBV30,CAWSYTGHPVQPQHF,TGTGCCTGGAGTTATACAGGGCACCCGGTTCAGCCCCAGCATTTT
.,TRBJ2-7,.,TRBV7-2,CASSSLQGETYEQYF,TGTGCCAGCAGCTCCTTGCAGGGAGAAACCTACGAGCAGTACTTC
.,TRBJ1-6,.,TRBV7-2,CASSFFGVTNSPLHF,TGTGCCAGCAGCTTTTTCGGGGTCACTAATTCACCCCTCCACTTT
.,TRBJ2-5,TRBD2,TRBV29-1,CSLKRGQETQYF,TGCAGTTTAAAGCGGGGTCAAGAGACCCAGTACTTC
.,TRBJ1-4,.,TRBV2,CASKLRTTLGEKLFF,TGTGCCAGTAAACTCCGGACAACACTCGGGGAAAAACTGTTTTTT
.,TRBJ2-5,TRBD2,TRBV5-1,CASSLFASGGATETQYF,TGCGCCAGCAGCTTGTTTGCTAGCGGGGGGGCTACGGAGACCCAGTACTTC
.,TRBJ2-7,.,TRBV10-3,CAIRDPGGNSYEQYF,TGTGCCATCAGGGACCCGGGTGGAAACTCCTACGAGCAGTACTTC
.,TRBJ2-5,TRBD2,TRBV4-2,CASSQAGGGAFGEETQYF,TGTGCCAGCAGCCAAGCCGGCGGGGGGGCATTTGGCGAAGAGACCCAGTACTTC
.,TRBJ2-7,.,TRBV2,CASIYYEQYF,TGTGCCAGCATATACTACGAGCAGTACTTC
.,TRBJ2-6,TRBD2,TRBV7-6,CASSLKVAGASGANVLTF,TGTGCCAGCAGCTTAAAGGTAGCGGGAGCGTCTGGGGCCAACGTCCTGACTTTC
.,TRBJ1-5,.,TRBV15,CATSPPPPESVYNQPQHF,TGTGCCACCAGCCCCCCCCCACCAGAATCCGTTTACAATCAGCCCCAGCATTTT
.,TRBJ2-3,.,TRBV7-9,CASSPHGTDTQYF,TGTGCCAGCAGCCCACATGGTACAGATACGCAGTATTTT
.,TRBJ2-3,.,TRBV5-6,CASSLGAATGTSTDTQYF,TGTGCCAGCAGCTTGGGGGCTGCAACAGGGACTAGCACAGATACGCAGTATTTT
once,TRBJ2-3,.,TRBV12-2,CASRSPPPSGSRDTQYF,TGTGCAAGTCGCTCCCCGCCCCCTAGCGGGAGTCGCGATACGCAGTATTTT
.,TRBJ2-3,.,TRBV5-1,CASSLLDSTDTQYF,TGCGCCAGCAGCTTGTTGGACAGCACAGATACGCAGTATTTT
few,TRBJ2-1,.,TRBV6-6,CASSYRTINEQFF,TGTGCCAGCAGTTACAGGACCATCAATGAGCAGTTCTTC
few,TRBJ2-1,TRBD2,TRBV28,CASRASGRDTGEQFF,TGTGCCAGCCGAGCTAGCGGGAGAGACACGGGGGAGCAGTTCTTC
.,TRBJ1-5,TRBD1,TRBV18,CASSPSGDRSNQPQHF,TGTGCCAGCTCACCGTCCGGGGACAGAAGCAATCAGCCCCAGCATTTT
once,TRBJ1-1,.,TRBV29-1,CSVGWGMNTEAFF,TGCAGCGTTGGATGGGGCATGAACACTGAAGCTTTCTTT
few,TRBJ2-7,.,TRBV30,CAWSARGPRSSYEQYF,TGTGCCTGGAGTGCCCGGGGGCCGCGGAGCTCCTACGAGCAGTACTTC
.,TRBJ2-4,.,TRBV9,CASSGTPLGNIQYF,TGTGCCAGCAGCGGAACCCCGTTGGGAAACATTCAGTACTTC
.,TRBJ2-1,TRBD2,TRBV10-3,CAIREALSSYNEQFF,TGTGCCATCCGGGAGGCCCTTAGCTCCTACAATGAGCAGTTCTTC
.,TRBJ2-5,TRBD2,TRBV5-1,CASSSWTSEAGTQYF,TGCGCCAGCAGCAGCTGGACTAGCGAGGCAGGGACCCAGTACTTC
.,TRBJ1-5,TRBD1,TRBV30,CAWIFRRTGGAGQPQHF,TGTGCCTGGATCTTTAGAAGGACAGGGGGCGCCGGTCAGCCCCAGCATTTT
few,TRBJ2-3,.,TRBV7-2,CASSSPGTDTQYF,TGTGCCAGCAGCTCACCGGGCACAGATACGCAGTATTTT
.,TRBJ1-2,.,TRBV7-2,CASSLGLGEYGYTF,TGTGCCAGCAGCTTAGGGCTCGGAGAATATGGCTACACCTTC
.,TRBJ2-3,.,TRBV30,CAWSGGSTDTQYF,TGTGCCTGGAGTGGGGGGAGCACAGATACGCAGTATTTT
few,TRBJ2-4,.,TRBV14,CASSQDIDGGIQYF,TGTGCCAGCAGCCAAGACATTGACGGGGGCATTCAGTACTTC
.,TRBJ1-5,TRBD1,TRBV29-1,CSVRTGGNQPQHF,TGCAGCGTACGGACAGGGGGGAATCAGCCCCAGCATTTT
.,TRBJ2-5,TRBD1,TRBV7-2,CASSQQTGLGETQYF,TGTGCCAGCAGCCAGCAGACAGGGCTGGGAGAGACCCAGTACTTC
once,TRBJ2-1,.,TRBV5-4,CASSKKDSSNEQFF,TGTGCCAGCAGCAAAAAAGATTCTAGCAATGAGCAGTTCTTC
once,TRBJ1-5,.,TRBV7-2,CASSLAAAALNQPQHF,TGTGCCAGCAGCTTAGCGGCGGCAGCGCTTAATCAGCCCCAGCATTTT
few,TRBJ2-2,.,TRBV5-1,CASSFGFPGELFF,TGCGCCAGCAGCTTTGGGTTCCCCGGGGAGCTGTTTTTT
.,TRBJ2-1,.,TRBV5-1,CASSGSNRYNEQFF,TGCGCCAGCAGCGGATCAAACAGGTACAATGAGCAGTTCTTC
.,TRBJ2-5,TRBD2,TRBV10-3,CAISGTSHETQYF,TGTGCCATCAGCGGGACTAGCCACGAGACCCAGTACTTC
.,TRBJ1-1,.,TRBV7-9,CASSYSGASTEAFF,TGTGCCAGCAGCTACAGCGGTGCAAGCACTGAAGCTTTCTTT
.,TRBJ1-2,.,TRBV6-1,CASSVQPLGGVYGYTF,TGTGCCAGCAGTGTACAGCCCCTGGGAGGGGTCTATGGCTACACCTTC
.,TRBJ1-5,.,TRBV7-2,CASSLFPGGQPQHF,TGTGCCAGCAGCTTATTTCCGGGGGGTCAGCCCCAGCATTTT
.,TRBJ2-5,.,TRBV9,CASSVQANQETQYF,TGTGCCAGCAGCGTACAAGCGAACCAAGAGACCCAGTACTTC
.,TRBJ2-3,.,TRBV9,CASSDAGSADTQYF,TGCGCCAGCAGTGATGCCGGGAGTGCAGATACGCAGTATTTT
.,TRBJ1-2,.,TRBV5-1,CASSFDSAPGGYTF,TGCGCCAGCAGCTTTGACAGCGCGCCGGGTGGCTACACCTTC
.,TRBJ1-1,TRBD1,TRBV4-1,CASSHTPQSNRGVNTEAFF,TGCGCCAGCAGCCACACACCTCAATCAAACAGGGGCGTGAACACTGAAGCTTTCTTT
few,TRBJ2-7,TRBD2,TRBV5-1,CASSLTGTSYYEQYF,TGCGCCAGCAGCCTGACCGGGACTAGCTACTACGAGCAGTACTTC
.,TRBJ2-5,.,TRBV7-6,CASSAGWETQYF,TGTGCCAGCAGCGCCGGTTGGGAGACCCAGTACTTC